This T cell receptor beta chain comes out of a study of human T cells and chemical hapten exposure. One entry per CDR3 protein, called by TCRdb with MiXCR from the RACE reads. The repertoire holds hundreds of thousands of distinct CDR3 sequences, with more than 5% as singletons. In germline, CDR1 is KGHSH, CDR2 LQKENI. The CDR3 extends over 15 amino acids. The V gene lost 2 bases and the J gene lost 2 bases, with 13 bases spanning the gap. The time point denotes: patch test 2, 6 weeks after DPC sensitization. The treatment here: therapeutic diphenylcyclopropenone sensitization with weekly scalp DPC. The TCR was taken from a young woman with alopecia areata. Some clones in this sample may be carry-over from other donors' samples. The chain has TRBV18 and TRBJ2-7; D is possibly TRBD1 (5 bases). The material sequenced was whole blood, taken in connection with sensitization to the hapten diphenylcyclopropenone (DPC). The DNA for the CDR3 is TGTGCCAGCTCACCAGGGGCAGGTTCTCCCTACGAGCAGTACTTC. Protein sequence: CASSPGAGSPYEQYF.